The 29 T cell receptor beta chains listed next were all sequenced from one sample in a study of regulatory T cells in long-lasting Graves disease. TCR beta libraries were built with iRepertoire HTBI primers and Arm-PCR of CDR3 regions. TCRdb re-derived calls from the multiplex PCR reads in MiXCR, one entry per CDR3 protein. The table records approximately 440,000 distinct CDR3 sequences, about a quarter of them present only once. The time point is: persistent/refractory GD, antithyroid drugs over 5 years with positive TRAb. RNA extracted from PBMCs served as the sequencing template. The specimen was peripheral blood mononuclear cells (PBMCs), collected when the disease was refractory, from a patient treated with antithyroid drugs. Receptor source: a female donor with Graves disease.

This clonotype has a count of ten or more. This sequence joins TRBV2 and TRBJ1-1; unclear D gene. The CDR3 runs to 13 residues. Germline V gene data show CDR1 as SNHLY and CDR2 as FYNNEI. V lost 3 bases to trimming and J lost 1 base, with 6 bases between them. Here the CDR3 DNA reads TGTGCCAGCAGTGATGGAGGGAACACTGAAGCTTTCTTT. Amino acids: CASSDGGNTEAFF.

This clonotype has ten or more counts. The rearrangement uses TRBV7-2 and TRBJ1-1; a weak D match, TRBD1 (5 bases). The CDR3 consists of 15 residues. V dropped 1 base and J dropped 1 base, with 10 bases sitting between them. Germline values: CDR1 SGHTA, CDR2 FQGNSA. CDR3 DNA sequence: TGTGCCAGCAGCTTAGGCCCCAGGGAGAACACTGAAGCTTTCTTT. Its protein is CASSLGPRENTEAFF.

This clonotype appeared a few times. This chain joins TRBV6-2 or TRBV6-3 and TRBJ2-4, with D possibly called TRBD1 or TRBD2 (7 bases each). Trimming pared 4 bases from V and 3 bases from J, leaving 31 bases between. CDR3 length: 21 residues. Looked up from germline, CDR1 is MNHEY and CDR2 is SVGEGT. The CDR3 coding sequence is TGTGCCAGCAGTTGGCGGGGGCCGGACAGGTTGCAGGTTCCGTTCAAAAACATTCAGTACTTC. The encoded protein is CASSWRGPDRLQVPFKNIQYF.

As regards this clonotype: A far larger clone is one base from this, pointing to a likely read error. The CDR3 protein is CASSEFRGRYEQYF. Here the CDR3 DNA reads TGTGCCAGCAGTGAATTTCGCGGGAGGTACGAGCAGTACTTC. The chain is built from TRBV6-1 and TRBJ2-7, with 8 bases that match TRBD2. The CDR3 contains 14 residues. Trimming took 2 bases from V and 4 from J; bases not matched to a gene: 4. CDR1 is MNHNS and CDR2 is SASEGT in the germline V gene.

The chain recombines TRBV2 with TRBJ2-3, with D unresolved. V lost 7 bases and J 0 bases, leaving 11 bases between the germline ends. Looked up from germline, CDR1 is SNHLY and CDR2 is FYNNEI. The CDR3 sequence is 14 residues long. CDR3 sequence reads: CASNIAGSTDTQYF. The CDR3, as DNA: TGTGCCAGCAATATAGCAGGCAGCACAGATACGCAGTATTTT.

The V gene is TRBV19, the J gene TRBJ2-2; 11 positions agree with TRBD2. The CDR3 spans 17 residues. J gave up 7 bases and V 5 bases, and 12 bases lay outside the gene matches. Germline CDR1 is LNHDA and CDR2 is SQIVND (reference sequence). This CDR3 reads CASSRYRLAGSIGELFF. The CDR3 DNA is TGTGCCAGTAGTCGCTATAGACTAGCGGGGAGCATCGGGGAGCTGTTTTTT.

The chain recombines TRBV20-1 with TRBJ1-5; D is unresolved. CDR3 length: 15 residues. Trimming left V 0 bases short and J 4 bases short, with 13 bases between. Germline-derived CDR1 and CDR2 are DFQATT and SNEGSKA (reference sequence). The CDR3, as DNA: TGCAGTGCTAGAGATGCTCTCCACGGGAATCAGCCCCAGCATTTT. Translating gives CSARDALHGNQPQHF.

This clonotype was counted only a few times. This CDR3 reads CASSLRELSYEQYF. CDR3 DNA: TGTGCCAGCAGCTTGCGCGAACTCTCCTACGAGCAGTACTTC. The rearrangement uses TRBV7-9 and TRBJ2-7; the D is unclear. The V end was cut by 3 bases, the J end by 0 bases, with 9 bases between. Germline V gene data show CDR1 as SEHNR and CDR2 as FQNEAQ (reference sequence). CDR3 length: 14 residues.

This clonotype has just a few counts. V usage is TRBV2 and J usage is TRBJ1-2, with a tentative D call TRBD1 (5 bases). The CDR3 is 14 amino acids. Trimming stripped 6 bases from V and 1 base from J, with 12 bases between. CDR1 is SNHLY and CDR2 is FYNNEI in the germline V gene. The CDR3 coding sequence is TGTGCCAGCAGCGCGGGGCGGTGTAACTATGGCTACACCTTC. This codes for CASSAGRCNYGYTF.

V usage is TRBV20-1 and J usage is TRBJ1-3; possibly TRBD1 for D (6 bases). V was shortened by 0 bases and J by 8 bases, with 17 bases between the two germline ends. This CDR3 spans 15 amino acids. CDR1 and CDR2 from the germline V gene are DFQATT and SNEGSKA (reference sequence). Written as DNA, the CDR3 is TGCAGTGCTAGAGATTTCCGGGGGCAGTGGGACACCATATATTTT. Its protein product is CSARDFRGQWDTIYF.

This clonotype was recorded a few times. CDR3 nucleotide sequence: TGTGCCAGCAGCTCAGACAGGGAGGCCGGGGAGCTGTTTTTT. Its protein product is CASSSDREAGELFF. The chain links TRBV7-9 to TRBJ2-2, with a possible D match to TRBD1 (7 bases). CDR1 and CDR2 (germline): SEHNR, FQNEAQ (reference sequence). The CDR3 consists of 14 residues. V dropped 4 bases and J dropped 6 bases, with 12 bases sitting between them.

The V call is TRBV3-1, the J call TRBJ1-4; D perhaps matches TRBD1 (5 bases). The assigned J gene may be wrong: the sequence end matches TRBJ1-6 better. The CDR3 spans 17 residues. Germline CDR1 is LGHDT and CDR2 is YNNKEL (reference sequence). CDR3 sequence: CASSQEGVSNYNSPLHF. The DNA of the CDR3 is TGTGCCAGCAGCCAAGAGGGGGTATCTAATTATAATTCACCCCTCCACTTT.

The chain joins TRBV7-8 to TRBJ1-1; D not certain. Per the germline V gene, CDR1 is SGHVS and CDR2 is FQNEAQ. CDR3 size: 14 residues. Trimming pared 6 bases from V and 7 bases from J, leaving 18 bases between. The CDR3 bases are TGTGCCAGCAGTCCCCATCGGACCGGCCGTGAAGCTTTCTTT. This translates into CASSPHRTGREAFF.

Ten or more counts support this clonotype. This rearrangement joins TRBV2 to TRBJ2-5; TRBD1 or TRBD2 may be the D gene (5 bases each). The V gene lost 6 bases and the J gene lost 5 bases, with 25 bases spanning the gap. The CDR3 is 17 amino acids. Germline V gives CDR1 SNHLY, CDR2 FYNNEI. CDR3 sequence: CASRPRVSAGRGETQYF. CDR3 nucleotide sequence: TGTGCCAGCAGACCCAGGGTATCGGCGGGTAGGGGTGAGACCCAGTACTTC.

This clonotype was detected many times. J is TRBJ1-2 and V is TRBV28, with a tentative D call TRBD1 (6 bases). This CDR3 contains 13 residues. Germline CDR1 and CDR2: MDHEN and SYDVKM. The V gene lost 4 bases and the J gene lost 13 bases, with 19 bases spanning the gap. The CDR3 DNA follows: TGTGCCAGCAGTTCCCAACAACCGGGACAACTCACCTTC. Residues: CASSSQQPGQLTF.

This clonotype has a count of ten or more. This chain joins TRBV20-1 and TRBJ2-7, with D unclear. V was shortened by 3 bases and J by 0 bases, with 6 bases between the two germline ends. CDR1 is DFQATT and CDR2 is SNEGSKA in the germline V gene (reference sequence). This CDR3 has 12 amino acids. CDR3 residues: CSAREDSYEQYF. The CDR3 region has the DNA TGCAGTGCTAGGGAAGACTCCTACGAGCAGTACTTC.

This clonotype showed up just a few times. The genes are TRBV7-6 and TRBJ1-1; possibly TRBD1 for D (6 bases). Germline V CDR1 and CDR2: SGHVS, FNYEAQ. V lost 3 bases and J lost 4, with 15 bases in between. The CDR3 spans 15 residues. The CDR3 nucleotides are TGTGCCAGCAGCTTTTCCCCAGGGGCGGCCACTGAAGCTTTCTTT. Translated: CASSFSPGAATEAFF.

This clonotype was seen repeatedly, ten times or more. The chain joins TRBV2 to TRBJ2-2; D ambiguous. The germline CDR1 and CDR2 sequences are SNHLY and FYNNEI. The V end was cut by 11 bases, the J end by 0 bases, with 13 bases between. The CDR3 length is 14 residues. The CDR3 nucleotides are TGTGCCGGCTCGGTACCCTCGAACACCGGGGAGCTGTTTTTT. Protein product: CAGSVPSNTGELFF.

A few counts support this clonotype. The rearrangement uses TRBV11-2 and TRBJ1-2; a weak D match, TRBD1 (5 bases). Trimming cost V 2 bases and J 7 bases, with 14 bases left between them. The CDR3 covers 14 residues. The germline gives CDR1 SGHAT, CDR2 FQNNGV. CDR3 DNA: TGTGCCAGCAGCTTAAGGGCAGGGTATAGTGGCTACACCTTC. This sequence encodes CASSLRAGYSGYTF.

The sample holds a few counts of this clonotype. This chain joins TRBV7-9 and TRBJ2-7; 8 nucleotides match TRBD1. V shed 5 bases and J 2 bases; nucleotides not matched to a gene: 8. Per the germline V gene, CDR1 is SEHNR and CDR2 is FQNEAQ (reference sequence). CDR3 length: 15 amino acids. The DNA of the CDR3 is TGTGCCAGCAGCAGGGGGACAGGCGTGGCCTACGAGCAGTACTTC. It encodes CASSRGTGVAYEQYF.

This clonotype was recorded many times. CDR3 in amino acids: CASSLDHGKETQYF. The CDR3 coding sequence is TGTGCCAGCAGCTTAGATCATGGGAAAGAGACCCAGTACTTC. The rearrangement links TRBV11-2 to TRBJ2-5; D gene unclear. This CDR3 is built from 14 residues. The V gene lost 0 bases and the J gene lost 3 bases, with 8 bases spanning the gap. Germline values: CDR1 SGHAT, CDR2 FQNNGV.

The chain couples TRBV2 to TRBJ2-3; D remains ambiguous. Trimming cost V 1 base and J 0 bases, with 8 bases left between them. CDR1 is SNHLY and CDR2 is FYNNEI in the germline V gene. The CDR3 loop spans 15 amino acids. For the CDR3, the DNA is TGTGCCAGCAGTGAAGATGGCAGGAGCACAGATACGCAGTATTTT. Amino acids: CASSEDGRSTDTQYF.

At least ten counts were recorded for this clonotype. The J gene is TRBJ2-5, the V gene TRBV11-3, with D hard to call. CDR1 and CDR2 from the germline V gene are SGHNT and YENEEA. Deletions cut 1 base from V and 2 bases from J, with 20 bases between. The CDR3 sequence is 18 residues long. The CDR3: CASSLVWVEEHRQETQYF. For the CDR3, the DNA is TGTGCCAGCAGCTTAGTTTGGGTTGAAGAACACAGACAAGAGACCCAGTACTTC. The complete variable domain, with remaining parts taken from reference TRBV11-3 and TRBJ2-5, reads EAGVVQSPRYKIIEKKQPVAFWCNPISGHNTLYWYLQNLGQGPELLIRYENEEAVDDSQLPKDRFSAERLKGVDSTLKIQPAELGDSAVYLCASSLVWVEEHRQETQYFGPGTRLLVL.

This clonotype was recorded a few times. The chain carries TRBV28 and TRBJ2-1, with a weak D call TRBD2 (5 bases). Trimming took off 6 bases at V and 9 bases at J, with 12 bases between the two ends. Germline CDR1 reads MDHEN; CDR2 reads SYDVKM. The CDR3 has 12 amino acids. CDR3 in amino acids: CASSWGRGEQFF. The CDR3, as DNA: TGTGCCAGCAGCTGGGGTCGGGGTGAGCAGTTCTTC.

This clonotype has more than one count but fewer than ten. The J gene is TRBJ2-7, the V gene TRBV19, with 7 bases matching TRBD2. Germline CDR1 LNHDA, CDR2 SQIVND (reference sequence). V shed 8 bases, J shed 0 bases, and the junction held 7 bases outside the gene matches. The CDR3 runs to 14 residues. This chain's CDR3 is CASPGTKGSYEQYF. The DNA for the CDR3 is TGTGCCAGTCCCGGGACTAAGGGCTCCTACGAGCAGTACTTC.

This clonotype was seen many times. The rearrangement joins TRBV28 to TRBJ2-2; 14 bases map to TRBD2. The germline V gene encodes CDR1 MDHEN and CDR2 SYDVKM. The CDR3 has 17 residues. Trimming cost V 2 bases and J 7 bases; bases outside gene matches: 6. The CDR3 DNA is TGTGCCAGCAGTTTAGGACTAGCGGGAGGTCCTGGCGGGGAGCTGTTTTTT. This gives the protein CASSLGLAGGPGGELFF.

V and J are TRBV19 and TRBJ2-7; D perhaps matches TRBD2 (5 bases). Trimming removed 5 bases from V and 6 bases from J, with 14 bases in between. CDR3 length: 13 amino acids. Per the germline V gene, CDR1 is LNHDA and CDR2 is SQIVND (reference sequence). This CDR3 is CASSAWTGAEQYF. For the CDR3, the DNA is TGTGCCAGTAGTGCATGGACTGGAGCCGAGCAGTACTTC.

DNA for the CDR3: TGTGCCAGCATAGGGGCCCCTATTTTCTCTGGAAACACCATATATTTT. Protein product: CASIGAPIFSGNTIYF. The chain has TRBV28 and TRBJ1-3; TRBD1 is a possible D gene (5 bases). CDR1 and CDR2 from the germline V gene are MDHEN and SYDVKM. Trimming shortened V by 7 bases and J by 0 bases, and 16 bases separated the two germline ends. The CDR3 loop spans 16 amino acids.

This clonotype was picked up a small number of times. The chain uses TRBV5-6 and TRBJ2-5; D is unclear. The germline V gene encodes CDR1 SGHDT and CDR2 YYEEEE. This CDR3 is 17 amino acids long. Trimming cost V 2 bases and J 0 bases, with 17 bases left between them. The CDR3 sequence is CASSFLGLGLYQETQYF. CDR3 sequence (DNA): TGTGCCAGCAGCTTCTTGGGTCTCGGGCTCTACCAAGAGACCCAGTACTTC.